The clone carrying this T cell receptor beta chain occurred a few times. Its cognate antigen is unknown. The sample is drawn from a study of STAT5B mutations in CD4+ large granular lymphocyte leukemia. Findings and caveats of the study: Without putative leukemic clones, patient CD4-sorted repertoires remained more clonal than healthy CD4+ repertoires. Approximately 25% of private leukemic clonotypes occurred rarely in other patients' non-leukemic repertoires.

The length of the CDR3 is 16 residues. Per the germline V gene, CDR1 is MDHEN and CDR2 is SYDVKM. V was clipped by 6 bases and J by 3 bases; unmatched bases: 8. Sequencing was at survey level. Sequencing was performed with immunoSEQ multiplex PCR; in TCRdb, only in-frame clones are kept and a portion is missing. This table has 45,000 to 55,000 clones, around 70% appearing once. Healthy controls were blood donor buffy coats. The sequence derives from a human donor in good health. Sequencing was performed on CD4+ T cells from blood buffy coats. V is TRBV28 and J is TRBJ1-5; 10 bases align to TRBD1. In DNA form, the CDR3 reads TGTGCCAGCAGCGCGACAGGGGGCAGGGTCAATCAGCCCCAGCATTTT. Protein: CASSATGGRVNQPQHF.